Presented here are 24 T cell receptor beta chains from one specimen sequenced in a study of T cell repertoires in ileal Crohn's disease. Generated by immunoSEQ multiplex PCR, the TCRdb table keeps only in-frame clones and is missing some. Of around 15,000 clones listed, approximately 70% were seen once; the top ten hold roughly 5.5%. Sequencing was performed on ileal tissue. The receptors come from an adult with Crohn's disease.

This sequence joins TRBV15 and TRBJ1-5, with D maybe TRBD1 (5 bases). CDR1 and CDR2 (germline): LNHNV, YYDKDF (reference sequence). The CDR3 extends over 13 amino acids. Between the trimmed V and J ends, which lost 5 bases and 4 bases, there was a span of 9 bases. The CDR3: CATSWGQNQPQHF. The CDR3 coding sequence is TGTGCCACCAGCTGGGGCCAGAATCAGCCCCAGCATTTT.

The gene calls are TRBV2 and TRBJ2-1; D gene unclear. The CDR3 spans 17 residues. With 5 bases removed from V and 0 bases from J, the gap between germline ends came to 17 bases. Per germline, CDR1 SNHLY and CDR2 FYNNEI. DNA of the CDR3: TGTGCCAGCAGTTCCAACCTAAGAGGCATCTCCTACAATGAGCAGTTCTTC. Protein product: CASSSNLRGISYNEQFF.

The chain combines TRBV19 with TRBJ1-5; 8 nucleotides align to TRBD1. CDR1 and CDR2 from the germline V gene are LNHDA and SQIVND (reference sequence). The CDR3 length is 16 residues. J was trimmed by 7 bases and V by 3 bases; bases with no gene match: 11. The CDR3 spells CASSILVDRAGQPQHF. CDR3 nucleotide sequence: TGTGCCAGTAGTATCTTGGTGGACAGGGCGGGACAGCCCCAGCATTTT.

The chain joins TRBV29-1 to TRBJ2-1, with TRBD2 matching 8 bases. CDR3 length: 16 residues. V lost 5 bases to trimming and J lost 5 bases; unmatched junction nucleotides: 14. Looked up from germline, CDR1 is SQVTM and CDR2 is ANQGSEA. This CDR3 is CSVQGGASGPHNEQFF. CDR3 DNA: TGCAGCGTTCAAGGGGGGGCTAGCGGGCCACACAATGAGCAGTTCTTC.

This chain links TRBV5-1 with TRBJ2-7, with TRBD1 identical over 9 bases. The trim removed 0 bases at V and 5 bases at J, leaving 3 bases unmatched. The CDR3 is made up of 14 amino acids. CDR1 is SGHRS and CDR2 is YFSETQ in the germline V gene. CDR3 DNA: TGCGCCAGCAGCTTGGACAGGGGGCAAGACGAGCAGTACTTC. It translates to CASSLDRGQDEQYF.

The chain uses TRBV30 and TRBJ2-7; tentative D call: TRBD2 (6 bases). There are 14 residues in the CDR3. With 1 base removed from V and 5 bases from J, the gap between germline ends came to 15 bases. CDR1 GTSNPN and CDR2 SVGIG come from the germline V gene (reference sequence). For the CDR3, the DNA is TGTGCCTGGAGTGCCTCGGGAGCGAGGAACGAGCAGTACTTC. Translated: CAWSASGARNEQYF.

The rearrangement uses TRBV18 and TRBJ1-4; perhaps TRBD1 as D (5 bases). Germline CDR1 is KGHSH and CDR2 is LQKENI. The germline V and J ends were trimmed by 0 bases and 12 bases, with 11 bases remaining between them. The CDR3 sequence is 13 residues long. The CDR3 DNA sequence: TGTGCCAGCTCACCACCATCAGGGCAGGAACTGTTTTTT. It specifies CASSPPSGQELFF. Full variable domain (missing parts from reference TRBV18 and TRBJ1-4): NAGVMQNPRHLVRRRGQEARLRCSPMKGHSHVYWYRQLPEEGLKFMVYLQKENIIDESGMPKERFSAEFPKEGPSILRIQQVVRGDSAAYFCASSPPSGQELFFGSGTQLSVL.

The gene calls are TRBV6-5 and TRBJ1-6; the match to TRBD1 covers 9 bases. Germline CDR1 and CDR2: MNHEY and SVGAGI. Trimming cost V 4 bases and J 9 bases; bases outside gene matches: 10. The CDR3 spans 16 residues. The DNA for the CDR3 is TGTGCCAGCAGTTCCCAACCCGGGACAGGGTCTTCACCCCTCCACTTT. As protein: CASSSQPGTGSSPLHF.

V and J are TRBV30 and TRBJ2-1, with D perhaps matching TRBD2 (6 bases). CDR1 and CDR2 (germline): GTSNPN, SVGIG (reference sequence). V lost 7 bases to trimming and J lost 12 bases, with 16 bases between them. The CDR3 totals 11 residues. CDR3: CAYGTVSGQFF. The CDR3 bases are TGTGCCTACGGGACTGTCTCTGGGCAGTTCTTC.

This clone appeared a few times. The rearrangement joins TRBV19 to TRBJ2-3, with 9 bases lining up with TRBD1. Trimming took 3 bases from V and 2 from J; bases not matched to a gene: 3. The germline CDR1 and CDR2 sequences are LNHDA and SQIVND (reference sequence). The length of the CDR3 is 15 residues. In DNA form, the CDR3 reads TGTGCCAGTAGTATCGGGGACAGGGACACAGATACGCAGTATTTT. This sequence encodes CASSIGDRDTDTQYF.

This chain connects TRBV18 to TRBJ2-3; no reliable D call. V shed 2 bases and J shed 1 base, with 7 bases lying between them. From germline, CDR1 is KGHSH and CDR2 LQKENI. CDR3 size: 14 residues. CDR3 loop: CASSPEFGTDTQYF. The CDR3 nucleotides read TGTGCCAGCTCACCAGAGTTTGGCACAGATACGCAGTATTTT. Complete variable domain (other parts from reference TRBV18 and TRBJ2-3): NAGVMQNPRHLVRRRGQEARLRCSPMKGHSHVYWYRQLPEEGLKFMVYLQKENIIDESGMPKERFSAEFPKEGPSILRIQQVVRGDSAAYFCASSPEFGTDTQYFGPGTRLTVL.

Note on this clone: This same CDR3 is encoded by further DNA sequences in the sample. The chain couples TRBV27 to TRBJ2-3, with 10 bases aligning to TRBD2. Per germline, CDR1 MNHEY and CDR2 SMNVEV (reference sequence). CDR3 size: 13 residues. V was pared by 5 bases and J by 4 bases, with 0 bases of the junction left unmatched. CDR3 sequence (DNA): TGTGCCAGCAGTCTAGCGGGGGCAGATACGCAGTATTTT. Amino acids: CASSLAGADTQYF.

The chain has TRBV6-1 and TRBJ2-7; 9 bases match TRBD1. This CDR3 has 15 amino acids. V was pared by 6 bases and J by 4 bases, with 10 bases of the junction left unmatched. Per the germline V gene, CDR1 is MNHNS and CDR2 is SASEGT. The CDR3 DNA reads TGTGCCAGCAGGGCCCCGGGACAGGGTCGGTACGAGCAGTACTTC. Translated: CASRAPGQGRYEQYF.

This chain joins TRBV6-1 and TRBJ1-2; 8 positions agree with TRBD1. V was pared by 3 bases and J by 6 bases, with 6 bases of the junction left unmatched. Germline CDR1 is MNHNS and CDR2 is SASEGT. CDR3 length: 14 amino acids. For the CDR3, the DNA is TGTGCCAGCAGTGACTGGCAGGGGGCGGATGGCTACACCTTC. Translating gives CASSDWQGADGYTF.

The chain combines TRBV2 with TRBJ2-1, with 11 bases aligning to TRBD2. Per germline, CDR1 SNHLY and CDR2 FYNNEI. With 4 bases clipped from V and 8 bases from J, the junction kept 7 bases outside the gene matches. The length of the CDR3 is 15 residues. CDR3 region: CASSVTSGRSHEQFF. Here the CDR3 DNA reads TGTGCCAGCAGTGTAACTAGCGGGAGATCTCATGAGCAGTTCTTC.

This clone has a handful of counts. The J gene is TRBJ1-6, the V gene TRBV4-2; D remains ambiguous. Per the germline V gene, CDR1 is LGHNA and CDR2 is YNFKEQ. V lost 1 base, J lost 12 bases, and 16 bases lay in between. CDR3 length: 15 residues. The CDR3: CASSQVGNREQPLHF. The CDR3 nucleotides are TGTGCCAGCAGCCAAGTCGGTAACCGAGAGCAACCCCTCCACTTT.

This chain joins TRBV10-1 and TRBJ2-1; TRBD2 matches at 9 bases. The CDR3 contains 15 residues. Germline V gives CDR1 WNHNN, CDR2 SYGVQD (reference sequence). The V gene end was trimmed by 5 bases and the J gene end by 2 bases; junction bases not matched to a gene: 4. The CDR3 loop is CASSPSGGTYNEQFF. The CDR3 DNA reads as TGCGCCAGCAGTCCCAGCGGGGGGACCTACAATGAGCAGTTCTTC.

This chain links TRBV5-6 with TRBJ2-1, with 7 bases identical to TRBD2. The CDR3 covers 16 residues. Germline CDR1 is SGHDT and CDR2 is YYEEEE. V gave up 0 bases and J gave up 3 bases; unmatched junction bases: 6. The CDR3 sequence: CASSLALADDYNEQFF. As DNA, the CDR3 is TGTGCCAGCAGCTTGGCGCTAGCGGACGACTACAATGAGCAGTTCTTC.

The rearrangement joins TRBV6-1 to TRBJ1-3; D gene uncertain. V dropped 4 bases and J dropped 5 bases, with 9 bases sitting between them. The length of the CDR3 is 13 residues. The germline V gene encodes CDR1 MNHNS and CDR2 SASEGT. The CDR3 nucleotides read TGTGCCAGCAGTGCTGAACAGCGAAACACCATATATTTT. As protein: CASSAEQRNTIYF.

This clone was counted only a few times. The rearrangement links TRBV6-5 to TRBJ1-1; 11 bases agree with TRBD1. Germline assignment: CDR1 MNHEY and CDR2 SVGAGI. The CDR3 runs 13 residues. V lost 6 bases, J lost 6 bases, and 3 bases stayed unmatched. The CDR3: CASRGQGGPEAFF. CDR3 DNA: TGTGCCAGCAGGGGACAGGGGGGCCCTGAAGCTTTCTTT.

The chain employs TRBV5-1 and TRBJ1-2; possible D gene TRBD1, 6 bases. The V end lost 2 bases, the J end lost 3 bases, and 14 bases lay between the germline ends. Germline lookup yields CDR1 SGHRS and CDR2 YFSETQ. The CDR3 consists of 15 residues. The CDR3 sequence is CASSLEGVLDYGYTF. The CDR3 region has the DNA TGCGCCAGCAGCTTAGAGGGGGTTCTCGACTATGGCTACACCTTC.

For this clone: Other DNA sequences within the sample encode an identical CDR3. The genes are TRBV6-6 and TRBJ2-7; D call uncertain. The V gene lost 3 bases and the J gene lost 3 bases, with 3 bases spanning the gap. CDR1 MNHNY and CDR2 SVGAGI come from the germline V gene (reference sequence). CDR3 length: 11 amino acids. The CDR3 loop reads CASSYLYEQYF. The CDR3 coding sequence is TGTGCCAGCAGTTATCTCTACGAGCAGTACTTC.

This clone came up a few times. The V and J genes are TRBV11-2 and TRBJ2-1, with D perhaps matching TRBD2 (5 bases). The V and J ends lost 1 base and 2 bases respectively, with 9 bases between them. Germline V lookup: CDR1 SGHAT, CDR2 FQNNGV. There are 15 residues in the CDR3. This CDR3 reads CASSLVATPYNEQFF. CDR3 DNA: TGTGCCAGCAGCTTAGTAGCGACACCCTACAATGAGCAGTTCTTC.

This chain joins TRBV2 and TRBJ1-5, with TRBD1 as a possible D gene (6 bases). The V gene's germline CDR1 is SNHLY and CDR2 FYNNEI. Trimming removed 6 bases at V and 0 bases at J, with 12 bases between. The CDR3 contains 15 residues. CDR3 sequence (DNA): TGTGCCAGCAGGTCACAGGGAAGTAGCAATCAGCCCCAGCATTTT. Translation gives CASRSQGSSNQPQHF.